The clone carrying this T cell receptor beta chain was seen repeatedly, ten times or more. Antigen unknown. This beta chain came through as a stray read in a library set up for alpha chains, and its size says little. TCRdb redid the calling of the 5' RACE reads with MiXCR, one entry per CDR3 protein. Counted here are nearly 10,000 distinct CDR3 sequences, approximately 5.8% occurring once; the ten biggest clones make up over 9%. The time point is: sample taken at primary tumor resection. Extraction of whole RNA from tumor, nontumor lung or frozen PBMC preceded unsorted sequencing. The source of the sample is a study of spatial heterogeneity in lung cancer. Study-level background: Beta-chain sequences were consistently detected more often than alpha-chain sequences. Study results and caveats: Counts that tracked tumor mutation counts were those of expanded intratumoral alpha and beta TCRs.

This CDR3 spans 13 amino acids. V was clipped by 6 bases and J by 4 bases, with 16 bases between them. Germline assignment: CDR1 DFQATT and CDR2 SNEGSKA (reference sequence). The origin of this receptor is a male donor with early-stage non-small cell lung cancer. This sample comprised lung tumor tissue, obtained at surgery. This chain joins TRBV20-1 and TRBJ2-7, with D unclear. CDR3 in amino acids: CSAASVMGYEQYF. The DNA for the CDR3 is TGCAGTGCAGCCTCCGTAATGGGGTACGAGCAGTACTTC.